This TCR beta chain was sequenced during a study of blood T cell repertoires in COVID-19. Whole-study context: The samples span acute and convalescent COVID-19 from the United States, Italy and Spain. T cells, B-cell-depleted T cells, or PBMCs supplied cDNA or gDNA.

It was during active infection that Seattle patients were enrolled and then longitudinally followed. Original analysis: It was from reference gene primer amplification that nucleated cell counts were estimated. The method was immunoSEQ multiplex PCR; TCRdb's version includes in-frame clones alone and lacks a portion of them. V, J and clone size were drawn from that table, and D and trimming were deduced from the DNA. This sample has roughly 81,000 clones; roughly 84% occur once, and the top ten carry approximately 3%. The CDR3 spans 14 residues. V was trimmed by 6 bases and J by 6 bases, leaving 15 bases between them. Germline CDR1 MDHEN, CDR2 SYDVKM.

The receptor was derived from a woman of 80 years or more with COVID-19, enrolled during active disease. J is TRBJ2-4 and V is TRBV28; weak D call: TRBD2 (5 bases). Sequenced input: peripheral blood. The CDR3 spells CASSPGRAGNIQYF. CDR3 coding DNA: TGTGCCAGCAGCCCAGGACGCGCGGGAAACATTCAGTACTTC.